This T cell receptor beta chain was retrieved from a study of T cell responses to AZD1222 COVID-19 vaccine. V shed 4 bases, J shed 1 base, and the junction held 11 bases outside the gene matches. The V gene's germline CDR1 is SNHLY and CDR2 FYNNEI. This CDR3 has 18 amino acids. Profiled with immunoSEQ multiplex PCR; TCRdb holds only in-frame clones, not every one. The sample carries about 150,000 clones, 75% to 95% recorded once. The genes are TRBV2 and TRBJ1-1, with TRBD1 matching over 11 bases. The sequences come from peripheral blood, collected on day 0 of AZD1222 vaccination. The TCR was taken from an adult in good health. CDR3 bases: TGTGCCAGCAGTGCCTTCGGACAGGGGGCAAACTGGAACACTGAAGCTTTCTTT. Amino acid sequence: CASSAFGQGANWNTEAFF.